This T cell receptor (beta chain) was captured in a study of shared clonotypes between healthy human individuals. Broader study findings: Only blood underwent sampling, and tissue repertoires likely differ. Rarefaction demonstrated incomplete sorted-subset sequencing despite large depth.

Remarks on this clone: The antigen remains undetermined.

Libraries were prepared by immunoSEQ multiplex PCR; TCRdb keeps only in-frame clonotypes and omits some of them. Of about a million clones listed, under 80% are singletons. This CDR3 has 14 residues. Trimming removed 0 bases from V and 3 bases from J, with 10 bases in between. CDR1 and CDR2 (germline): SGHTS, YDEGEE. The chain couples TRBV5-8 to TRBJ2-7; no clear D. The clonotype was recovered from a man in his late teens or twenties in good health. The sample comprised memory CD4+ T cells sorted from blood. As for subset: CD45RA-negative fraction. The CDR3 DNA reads TGTGCCAGCAGCTTGGATCTTACCGTCTACGAGCAGTACTTC. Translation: CASSLDLTVYEQYF.